The rows below give T cell receptor beta chains drawn from one sample of a study of regulatory T cells in long-lasting Graves disease. A single record per CDR3 protein comes from TCRdb applying MiXCR to the multiplex PCR reads. The table has 450,000 to 500,000 distinct CDR3 sequences, around 15% seen once; the top ten hold 9% to 15%. These data also formed part of another study, on T cells in Graves' hyperthyroidism and ophthalmopathy.

This specimen consisted of peripheral blood mononuclear cells (PBMCs), obtained at new diagnosis, from a patient treated with antithyroid drugs. The receptors come from a man aged 35 to 55 with Graves disease. The CDR3 runs from the conserved cysteine through the conserved F or W. The D gene is left open where the match is weak. Not all rows give a size; the values are once, few, many and, for expanded clones, a class.

TRBV28,-,TRBJ1-1,-,CASSFVRGLRDTEAFF
TRBV20-1,many,TRBJ2-1,-,CSARDVEVDRNEQFF
TRBV29-1,few,TRBJ2-7,-,CSVDTAYEQYF
TRBV7-8,many,TRBJ2-1,TRBD1,CASSSGQDAYNEQFF
TRBV11-2,many,TRBJ2-1,-,CASKSNQWREQFF
TRBV20-1,-,TRBJ1-5,-,CSARVRGGIQPQHF
TRBV20-1,few,TRBJ1-1,-,CSASRGSATEAFF
TRBV10-3,-,TRBJ2-2,TRBD2,CAIRLAGDAGELFF
TRBV11-3,many,TRBJ2-1,TRBD2,CASSLRLAGPNEQFF
TRBV7-8,once,TRBJ2-2,-,CASSIPETGPDTGELFF
TRBV9,few,TRBJ2-5,-,CASSVEDGRTQYF
TRBV5-1,many,TRBJ1-5,-,CASSLVSGRNQPQHF
TRBV20-1,many,TRBJ1-1,-,CSARVDTNTEAFF
TRBV5-1,-,TRBJ2-5,TRBD2,CASHWGLAGLQETQYF
TRBV5-1,-,TRBJ2-6,-,CASSSIGGANVLTF
TRBV7-3,many,TRBJ2-2,-,CASSPGTHRTGELFF
TRBV6-2/TRBV6-3,many,TRBJ2-2,-,CASSERLGPGELFF
TRBV20-1,-,TRBJ1-5,-,CSAPPQGRIQPQHF
TRBV27,many,TRBJ2-1,TRBD1,CASSLKQGIIYNEQFF
TRBV6-1,-,TRBJ1-1,TRBD1,CASSNRGWNTEAFF
TRBV20-1,-,TRBJ1-1,-,CSARDPAGNTEAFF
TRBV12-3/TRBV12-4,-,TRBJ2-2,-,CASIKWGGELFF
TRBV30,many,TRBJ2-7,TRBD1,CAWSVGTGPPEQYF
TRBV9,once,TRBJ2-1,-,CASSVGEAGPLNEQFF
TRBV12-3/TRBV12-4,many,TRBJ2-7,-,CASSLDPLRGRANEQYF
TRBV30,-,TRBJ2-6,-,CAWSWQNSGANVLTF
TRBV7-2,-,TRBJ2-5,-,CASCLETQYF
TRBV9,few,TRBJ2-5,TRBD2,CASSVGGLALETQYF
TRBV20-1,-,TRBJ2-3,TRBD1,CSARSTGVDTQYF
TRBV12-3/TRBV12-4,few,TRBJ2-1,TRBD2,CASSLGLAGVIGQFF
TRBV11-2,many,TRBJ2-1,TRBD1,CASSFRGPNNEQFF
TRBV5-1,few,TRBJ2-1,TRBD2,CASSGGVSSYNEQFF
TRBV2,many,TRBJ1-1,-,CASRRGLQADTEAFF
TRBV11-3,-,TRBJ2-3,-,CASSSAADTQYF
TRBV10-1,few,TRBJ2-2,-,CASSSSLAGELFF
TRBV12-3/TRBV12-4,-,TRBJ1-1,TRBD1,CASSFQGATEAFF